The 30 T cell receptor beta chains below come from one sample, sequenced in a study of blood T cell repertoires in COVID-19 (dated by TCRdb to 2018 to 2020). Library preparation was by the immunoSEQ multiplex PCR assay. Sourced from immuneACCESS, this table was stored by TCRdb with only in-frame sequences that have V and J called. A share of the clones is absent; for the studies checked, an unresolved V gene accounts for under half, and the remainder has no known explanation. For this sample there are 150,000 to 200,000 clones; about 80% appear just once. Clones ranked in the top ten supply roughly 2.6% of the sample. The specimen sequenced was peripheral blood. These receptors were obtained from a human donor with acute or convalescent COVID-19. The donor label of this sample is uncertain.

The V gene is TRBV25-1, the J gene TRBJ1-1; TRBD1 might be the D (5 bases). The V end was cut by 7 bases, the J end by 1 base, with 10 bases between. CDR1 and CDR2 (germline): MGHDK, SYGVNS. The CDR3 has 13 residues. CDR3 sequence reads: CASKTGPNTEAFF. CDR3 DNA sequence: TGTGCCAGCAAAACAGGACCGAACACTGAAGCTTTCTTT.

This sequence joins TRBV7-9 and TRBJ1-4; 7 nucleotides match TRBD1. Per germline, CDR1 SEHNR and CDR2 FQNEAQ (reference sequence). This CDR3 has 15 residues. The J segment lost 8 bases and the V segment lost 3 bases, leaving 9 bases of the junction unmatched. As DNA, the CDR3 is TGTGCCAGCAGCTTGAACAGGGGACAACGGGAAAAACTGTTTTTT. Protein product: CASSLNRGQREKLFF.

The gene calls are TRBV5-4 and TRBJ2-5; possibly TRBD1 for D (6 bases). Germline V gene sequence: CDR1 SGHNT, CDR2 YYREEE (reference sequence). Trimming removed 2 bases at V and 4 bases at J, with 9 bases between. The CDR3 has 13 residues. CDR3 sequence (DNA): TGTGCCAGCAGCTTAAAACAGGGAGAGACCCAGTACTTC. It specifies CASSLKQGETQYF.

The V call is TRBV4-1, the J call TRBJ2-3; D is ambiguous. This CDR3 has 16 residues. Germline-derived CDR1 and CDR2 are MGHRA and YSYEKL. The ends were cut back, 1 base at V and 4 bases at J, with 15 bases in the middle. The CDR3 loop is CASSQVNLVAADTQYF. DNA for the CDR3: TGCGCCAGCAGCCAAGTTAATTTAGTCGCGGCAGATACGCAGTATTTT.

The chain uses TRBV6-5 and TRBJ2-3; 7 bases map to TRBD2. The V and J ends lost 5 bases and 0 bases, in that order; junction bases with no gene match: 5. CDR1 is MNHEY, CDR2 SVGAGI, per germline. This CDR3 spans 15 amino acids. This chain's CDR3 is CASSRLALSTDTQYF. The CDR3 coding sequence is TGTGCCAGCAGTCGACTAGCCCTTAGCACAGATACGCAGTATTTT.

V gene TRBV6-5 combines with J gene TRBJ1-1; 7 nucleotides match TRBD1. This CDR3 spans 13 amino acids. The germline CDR1 and CDR2 sequences are MNHEY and SVGAGI. V was clipped by 6 bases and J by 7 bases; unmatched bases: 8. The CDR3 DNA reads TGTGCCAGCAGACGACAGGGTTTGGATGAAGCTTTCTTT. Amino acids: CASRRQGLDEAFF.

The genes are TRBV5-1 and TRBJ1-5, with 7 bases fitting TRBD1. From germline, CDR1 is SGHRS and CDR2 YFSETQ. J gave up 1 base and V 4 bases, and 2 bases lay outside the gene matches. The CDR3 contains 14 residues. The CDR3 coding sequence is TGCGCCAGCAGCCCGGGACAGAGCAATCAGCCCCAGCATTTT. It is translated as CASSPGQSNQPQHF.

This rearrangement joins TRBV9 to TRBJ2-1; TRBD2 matches 8 bases. CDR1 is SGDLS and CDR2 is YYNGEE in the germline V gene. There are 16 residues in the CDR3. Losses at the gene ends were 1 base for V and 5 bases for J; bases not matched to a gene: 8. CDR3 DNA: TGTGCCAGCAGCGTAATGGCTAGCGGGTCTCACAATGAGCAGTTCTTC. Encoded protein: CASSVMASGSHNEQFF.

Only a few counts were recorded for this clone. The V call is TRBV21-1, the J call TRBJ1-5; TRBD1, as called in the table, went unchecked against the DNA. TRBV21-1 is a recognized pseudogene. The CDR3 runs to 17 residues. The CDR3 DNA reads as TGTGCCAGCAGCAAAGACGGGGGACAGGTATACAATCAGCCCCAGCATTTT. Residues: CASSKDGGQVYNQPQHF.

The V and J genes are TRBV6-5 and TRBJ1-2, with no clear D. The germline V gene encodes CDR1 MNHEY and CDR2 SVGAGI. The CDR3 covers 15 residues. Trimming shortened V by 2 bases and J by 2 bases, and 12 bases separated the two germline ends. Here the CDR3 DNA reads TGTGCCAGCAGTTACGCTTTTGGAGGGAACTATGGCTACACCTTC. Its protein product is CASSYAFGGNYGYTF.

The genes are TRBV3-1 (or the pseudogene TRBV3-2) and TRBJ2-5; 9 bases line up with TRBD2. CDR3 length equals 17 residues. Germline loops: CDR1 LGHDT, CDR2 YNNKEL (reference sequence). With V trimmed by 1 base and J by 3 bases, 9 bases remained unmatched. The CDR3 loop is CASSQAYVGLAEETQYF. Here the CDR3 DNA reads TGTGCCAGCAGCCAAGCCTACGTGGGACTAGCCGAAGAGACCCAGTACTTC.

J is TRBJ2-1 and V is TRBV19; TRBD1 is a possible D gene (5 bases). The CDR3 loop spans 16 amino acids. V was shortened by 3 bases and J by 3 bases, with 15 bases between the two germline ends. CDR1 LNHDA and CDR2 SQIVND come from the germline V gene (reference sequence). The CDR3 sequence is CASSMDNTRIYNEQFF. The CDR3 region has the DNA TGTGCCAGTAGTATGGACAACACGAGGATCTACAATGAGCAGTTCTTC.

The CDR3 DNA reads as TGCGCCAGCAGCCCGGCCCCGGGACAGAACTCCTACGAGCAGTACTTC. Translation: CASSPAPGQNSYEQYF. The V call is TRBV5-1, the J call TRBJ2-7, with 7 nucleotides matching TRBD1. V was clipped by 4 bases and J by 0 bases; unmatched bases: 10. Germline V lookup: CDR1 SGHRS, CDR2 YFSETQ. The CDR3 runs 16 residues.

V is TRBV2 and J is TRBJ2-7, with D perhaps TRBD1 (5 bases). The CDR3 totals 16 residues. V dropped 3 bases and J dropped 2 bases, with 17 bases sitting between them. Germline CDR1 SNHLY, CDR2 FYNNEI. CDR3 sequence: CASSEGPSGAPYEQYF. Written as DNA, the CDR3 is TGTGCCAGCAGTGAGGGGCCTAGTGGGGCCCCCTACGAGCAGTACTTC.

This chain connects TRBV3-1 (or the pseudogene TRBV3-2) to TRBJ2-7; D gene ambiguous. The CDR3 length is 13 residues. Trimming removed 3 bases at V and 3 bases at J, with 9 bases between. Germline values: CDR1 LGHDT, CDR2 YNNKEL (reference sequence). The CDR3 loop reads CASSQLDLYEQYF. The DNA of the CDR3 is TGTGCCAGCAGCCAGCTAGACCTCTACGAGCAGTACTTC.

The V call is TRBV5-1, the J call TRBJ1-2; 10 bases map to TRBD1. Germline CDR1 reads SGHRS; CDR2 reads YFSETQ. V dropped 4 bases and J dropped 3; count of bases not matched to a gene: 12. This CDR3 has 17 amino acids. DNA for the CDR3: TGCGCCAGCAGCCCGGGACAGGGGTCCAAAATAGACTATGGCTACACCTTC. Translated, it gives CASSPGQGSKIDYGYTF. Variable domain in full (rest from reference TRBV5-1 and TRBJ1-2): KAGVTQTPRYLIKTRGQQVTLSCSPISGHRSVSWYQQTPGQGLQFLFEYFSETQRNKGNFPGRFSGRQFSNSRSEMNVSTLELGDSALYLCASSPGQGSKIDYGYTFGSGTRLTVV.

This clone was found once. V is TRBV19 and J is TRBJ2-2, with 9 positions matching TRBD1. This CDR3 region has 15 residues. Unmatched junction bases numbered 9, after V lost 8 bases and J lost 5 bases. Germline V lookup: CDR1 LNHDA, CDR2 SQIVND (reference sequence). CDR3 sequence: CASDSGQGWTGELFF. In nucleotides, the CDR3 is TGTGCCAGTGATTCGGGACAGGGATGGACCGGGGAGCTGTTTTTT.

This clone was found once. The genes are TRBV4-1 and TRBJ1-1; TRBD1 aligns across 7 bases. This CDR3 is built from 18 residues. V was pared by 0 bases and J by 5 bases, with 15 bases of the junction left unmatched. Germline CDR1 and CDR2: MGHRA and YSYEKL. DNA of the CDR3: TGCGCCAGCAGCCAAGATGTACCGGGACAGATAAGGAAAACTGAAGCTTTCTTT. Protein sequence: CASSQDVPGQIRKTEAFF.

The V gene is TRBV5-1, the J gene TRBJ2-7, with D possibly matching TRBD2 (6 bases). Germline CDR1 SGHRS, CDR2 YFSETQ. Trimming shortened V by 2 bases and J by 0 bases, and 15 bases separated the two germline ends. This CDR3 region has 16 residues. CDR3 nucleotide sequence: TGCGCCAGCAGCTTTAACCCGGCGGGAAACTCCTACGAGCAGTACTTC. Its translation is CASSFNPAGNSYEQYF.

V and J are TRBV2 and TRBJ2-1; tentative D call: TRBD1 (5 bases). From germline, CDR1 is SNHLY and CDR2 FYNNEI. This CDR3 region has 13 residues. V was pared by 4 bases and J by 4 bases, with 8 bases between. CDR3 in DNA: TGTGCCAGCAGTGGACAGCGATACAATGAGCAGTTCTTC. It is translated as CASSGQRYNEQFF.

The chain couples TRBV20-1 to TRBJ2-7; 8 bases map to TRBD1. CDR1 is DFQATT, CDR2 SNEGSKA, per germline (reference sequence). The length of the CDR3 is 15 residues. V was pared by 3 bases and J by 0 bases, with 7 bases of the junction left unmatched. CDR3 bases: TGCAGTGCTAGTGATCGGACAGGGAGCTCCTACGAGCAGTACTTC. It encodes CSASDRTGSSYEQYF.

This clone was seen a few times. This sequence joins TRBV5-6 and TRBJ2-1, with D possibly TRBD2 on 5 matching bases. The CDR3 is 16 residues long. Per the germline V gene, CDR1 is SGHDT and CDR2 is YYEEEE. The ends were cut back, 2 bases at V and 0 bases at J, with 12 bases in the middle. CDR3 DNA sequence: TGTGCCAGCAGCTTCAGACTAACGAGCTCCTACAATGAGCAGTTCTTC. Translated, it gives CASSFRLTSSYNEQFF.

This sequence joins TRBV29-1 and TRBJ1-3, with 7 bases aligning to TRBD1. With 2 bases clipped from V and 4 bases from J, the junction kept 5 bases outside the gene matches. Germline loops: CDR1 SQVTM, CDR2 ANQGSEA. This CDR3 comprises 14 residues. DNA for the CDR3: TGCAGCGTTGAAAAGGGGGCAAAAGGAAACACCATATATTTT. Its protein is CSVEKGAKGNTIYF.

The V and J genes are TRBV7-9 and TRBJ1-3; no firm D call. The CDR3 length is 16 residues. Germline CDR1 SEHNR, CDR2 FQNEAQ (reference sequence). V shed 5 bases and J shed 1 base, with 15 bases lying between them. CDR3 sequence reads: CASSPTTGGSGNTIYF. CDR3 nucleotides: TGTGCCAGCAGCCCGACCACCGGCGGTTCTGGAAACACCATATATTTT.

The DNA of the CDR3 is TGCGCCAGCATCTGCGCGGGGGCGATTTTCCAGCCCCAGCATTTT. Its protein product is CASICAGAIFQPQHF. The chain employs TRBV23-1 and TRBJ1-5; tentatively, D is TRBD1 (6 bases). TRBV23-1 is recorded as an ORF, its role being uncertain. The CDR3 is 15 residues long. The V gene lost 7 bases and the J gene lost 7 bases, with 20 bases spanning the gap.

The rearrangement joins TRBV25-1 to TRBJ1-2, with TRBD1 identical over 9 bases. Trimming took 6 bases from V and 2 from J; bases not matched to a gene: 4. The CDR3 consists of 14 residues. CDR1 and CDR2 (germline): MGHDK, SYGVNS. The CDR3 protein is CASSYGQGNYGYTF. CDR3 in DNA: TGTGCCAGCAGCTATGGACAGGGGAACTATGGCTACACCTTC.

This rearrangement joins TRBV28 to TRBJ2-5; 7 bases match TRBD1. The CDR3 extends over 14 amino acids. Germline loops: CDR1 MDHEN, CDR2 SYDVKM. The V gene end was trimmed by 4 bases and the J gene end by 1 base; junction bases not matched to a gene: 3. The CDR3 protein is CASSSGQFQETQYF. In DNA, the CDR3 is TGTGCCAGCAGTTCGGGACAGTTCCAAGAGACCCAGTACTTC.

J is TRBJ2-7 and V is TRBV19; TRBD1 agrees at 9 bases. Unmatched junction bases numbered 8, after V lost 5 bases and J lost 3 bases. The CDR3 length is 15 residues. The germline V gene has CDR1 LNHDA and CDR2 SQIVND (reference sequence). The CDR3 protein is CASSSPRDRDYEQYF. The CDR3 nucleotides read TGTGCCAGTAGTTCACCCCGGGACAGGGACTACGAGCAGTACTTC.

The V call is TRBV19, the J call TRBJ1-1; D gene ambiguous. The germline V gene encodes CDR1 LNHDA and CDR2 SQIVND (reference sequence). This CDR3 has 16 residues. Trimming took 5 bases from V and 0 from J, leaving 16 bases between them. The CDR3 nucleotides read TGTGCCAGTAGTCCTCTTTACAGCCTCATGAACACTGAAGCTTTCTTT. This codes for CASSPLYSLMNTEAFF.

V gene TRBV6-5 combines with J gene TRBJ2-1; D is perhaps TRBD1 (6 bases). CDR1 is MNHEY and CDR2 is SVGAGI in the germline V gene. The V end was cut by 4 bases, the J end by 9 bases, with 19 bases between. This CDR3 has 15 residues. The DNA for the CDR3 is TGTGCCAGCAGTTTGCCATGGGGGCGTCGGGGTGAGCAGTTCTTC. This sequence encodes CASSLPWGRRGEQFF.